A few counts support the clone carrying this T cell receptor beta chain. Its target is not known. Total RNA came from unfractionated whole blood. This CDR3 has 14 residues. Germline lookup yields CDR1 MDHEN and CDR2 SYDVKM. V was clipped by 3 bases and J by 3 bases, with 12 bases between them. This sample was taken from a study of human T cells and chemical hapten exposure. In the study overall: Minor pooled library volume differences mainly drove per-sample TCR yield variation. The study, taken as a whole, reports: With regard to DPC sensitization, TCRs above 1 in 1000 frequency did not change.

The library tagged each cDNA molecule with unique molecular identifiers. Per the study methods: A per-sample median of around 100,000 TCRs was observed, with a range of roughly 20,000 to 690,600. TCRdb ran MiXCR on the 5' RACE reads and lists one entry per CDR3 protein. TCRdb's processing, not the authors', yielded these V and J calls. The table shows 65,000 to 90,000 distinct CDR3 sequences, with more than 15% occurring only once. This sequence was found in a female donor in good health. The chain employs TRBV28 and TRBJ2-7, with D perhaps TRBD1 (6 bases). CDR3 coding DNA: TGTGCCAGCAGTTTGAGTGGGGGCCACTACGAGCAGTACTTC. It codes for CASSLSGGHYEQYF.